The source of this T cell receptor beta chain is a study of blood T cell repertoires in COVID-19. Libraries were prepared by immunoSEQ multiplex PCR; TCRdb keeps only in-frame clonotypes and omits some of them. The top ten hold about 13% of the sample, which has approximately 46,000 clones, around 84% seen once. The CDR3 runs 14 residues. V shed 0 bases and J 5 bases; nucleotides not matched to a gene: 1. Germline lookup yields CDR1 PRHDT and CDR2 FYEKMQ (reference sequence). V and J are TRBV13 and TRBJ2-3, with TRBD2 matching over 8 bases. The clonotype comes from a woman in her 70s in a cohort sampled during active COVID-19. Input material: peripheral blood. The CDR3 sequence: CASSLGGRGDTQYF. The CDR3 coding sequence is TGTGCCAGCAGCTTAGGCGGGAGGGGAGATACGCAGTATTTT.